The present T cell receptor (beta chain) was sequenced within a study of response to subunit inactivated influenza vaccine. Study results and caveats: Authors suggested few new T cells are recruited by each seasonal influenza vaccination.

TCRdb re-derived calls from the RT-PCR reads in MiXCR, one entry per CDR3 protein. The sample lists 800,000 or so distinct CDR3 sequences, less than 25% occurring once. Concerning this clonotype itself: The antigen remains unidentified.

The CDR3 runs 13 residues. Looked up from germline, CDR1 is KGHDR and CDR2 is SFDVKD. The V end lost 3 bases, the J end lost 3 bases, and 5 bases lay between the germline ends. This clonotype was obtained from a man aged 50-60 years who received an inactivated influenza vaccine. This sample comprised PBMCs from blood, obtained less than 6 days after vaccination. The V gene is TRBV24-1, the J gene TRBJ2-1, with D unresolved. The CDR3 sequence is CATSDPLYNEQFF. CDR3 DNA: TGTGCCACCAGTGATCCCCTCTACAATGAGCAGTTCTTC.